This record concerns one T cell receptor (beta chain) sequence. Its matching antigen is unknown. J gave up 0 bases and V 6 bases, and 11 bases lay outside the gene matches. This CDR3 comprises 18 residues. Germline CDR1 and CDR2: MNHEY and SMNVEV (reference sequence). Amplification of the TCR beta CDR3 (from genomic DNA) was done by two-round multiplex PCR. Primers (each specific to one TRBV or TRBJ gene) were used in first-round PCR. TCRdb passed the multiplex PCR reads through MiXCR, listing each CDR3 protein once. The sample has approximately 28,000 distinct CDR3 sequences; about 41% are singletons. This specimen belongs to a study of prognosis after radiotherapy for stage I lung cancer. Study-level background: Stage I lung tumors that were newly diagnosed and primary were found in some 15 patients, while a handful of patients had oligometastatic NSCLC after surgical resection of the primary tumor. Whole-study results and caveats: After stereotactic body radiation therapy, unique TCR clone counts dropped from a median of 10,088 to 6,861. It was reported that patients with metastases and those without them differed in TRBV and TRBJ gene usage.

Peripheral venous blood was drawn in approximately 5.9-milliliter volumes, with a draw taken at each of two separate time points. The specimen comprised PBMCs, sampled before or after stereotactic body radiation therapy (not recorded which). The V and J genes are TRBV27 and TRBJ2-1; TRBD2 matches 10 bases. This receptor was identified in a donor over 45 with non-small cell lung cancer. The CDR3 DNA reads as TGTGCCAGCAGGCGGCTAGCGGGGGACCCTTTCTCCTACAATGAGCAGTTCTTC. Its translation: CASRRLAGDPFSYNEQFF.